This T cell receptor (beta chain) is drawn from a study of post-analysis software for immune sequencing data. Study at large: Relapsing-remitting, secondary progressive and progressive-relapsing multiple sclerosis courses were included. General study findings and limits: Patients showed TRBV5-6, TRBV5-1 and TRBV20-1 among five TRBV segments more frequent than in controls. Batch-matched samples strongly co-clustered by F measure. For normalized Chao1 diversity, multiple sclerosis patients scored significantly lower than controls did.

The germline CDR1 and CDR2 sequences are KGHSH and LQKENI. The CDR3 consists of 15 residues. Trimming left V 0 bases short and J 2 bases short, with 10 bases between. Presence of unique molecular identifiers characterized the TCR beta cDNA libraries. Roughly 500,000 cDNA molecules came from around 0.96 to 9.9 million T cells. TCRdb re-derived calls from the PCR reads in MiXCR, one entry per CDR3 protein. The table has roughly 700,000 distinct CDR3 sequences, 25% to 30% seen once. The table lists this clonotype with a few counts. As yet, its antigen is unknown. The specimen was blood. The rearrangement joins TRBV18 to TRBJ1-1, with D perhaps matching TRBD1 (5 bases). The clonotype comes from a girl aged 10 to 17 with multiple sclerosis. CDR3 nucleotides: TGTGCCAGCTCACCACCCCGACAGAAAAACACTGAAGCTTTCTTT. This translates into CASSPPRQKNTEAFF.